This TCR beta chain was recovered during a study of tissue T cells after allogeneic stem cell transplantation. General observations from the study: Blood and spleen captured only part of the tissue TCR repertoire.

Note on this clone: The antigen remains unidentified.

TCRdb's table, derived via immunoSEQ multiplex PCR, lists solely in-frame clones and lacks some. Of fewer than 30,000 clones in the sample, around 79% were seen once. V gave up 1 base and J gave up 5 bases, with 13 bases separating them. CDR3 size: 15 residues. Germline values: CDR1 LGHNA, CDR2 YNFKEQ. Comparators were a few non-transplant cancer patients without known GI disease. The sequence came from a female donor older than 55 with lung cancer. V usage is TRBV4-2 and J usage is TRBJ2-3; perhaps TRBD1 as D (5 bases). This specimen consisted of tissue from the ileum, obtained at autopsy. The CDR3 reads CASSQVGLDRDTQYF. The DNA of the CDR3 is TGTGCCAGCAGCCAAGTGGGCCTAGACAGAGATACGCAGTATTTT.